Listed below are T cell receptor beta chains from one sample, sequenced in a study of identical twins. TCRdb independently ran MiXCR on the 5' RACE reads; one entry per CDR3 protein. The data hold fewer than 900,000 distinct CDR3 sequences, with approximately 18% observed a single time. These data are also associated with another study on T cells expressing NK-cell markers.

The sample was PBMCs. The source of these receptors is a woman in her late teens or twenties in good health. The CDR3 runs from the conserved cysteine through the conserved F or W. The D gene is left open where the match is weak. Where a row states a size, it is once, few, many or the class of an expanded clone; other rows omit it.

TRBV11-3	TRBJ2-1	NA	once	CASSLGEGSSYNEQFF	TGTGCCAGCAGCTTAGGAGAGGGGAGCTCCTACAATGAGCAGTTCTTC
TRBV5-1	TRBJ2-7	TRBD2	NA	CASSPSGVAGDHEQYF	TGCGCCAGCAGCCCCTCCGGGGTAGCGGGAGACCACGAGCAGTACTTC
TRBV29-1	TRBJ2-5	NA	NA	CSVGAVGTQYF	TGCAGCGTTGGGGCGGTGGGGACCCAGTACTTC
TRBV30	TRBJ1-2	TRBD1	NA	CAWSMGQGLRYTF	TGTGCCTGGAGTATGGGACAGGGCCTACGCTACACCTTC
TRBV6-5	TRBJ2-5	TRBD2	NA	CASSYSLAGGSETQYF	TGTGCCAGCAGTTACTCTTTGGCGGGAGGCAGTGAGACCCAGTACTTC
TRBV18	TRBJ2-3	NA	NA	CASSPPFNTDTQYF	TGTGCCAGCTCACCCCCATTCAACACAGATACGCAGTATTTT
TRBV2	TRBJ1-1	NA	few	CATSLRWVHTEAFF	TGTGCCACCTCTCTCCGGTGGGTGCACACTGAAGCTTTCTTT
TRBV12-3/TRBV12-4	TRBJ2-7	NA	few	CASSPDTWFSGKGEYEQYF	TGTGCCAGCAGTCCTGATACCTGGTTCTCAGGGAAGGGGGAATACGAGCAGTACTTC
TRBV29-1	TRBJ2-1	TRBD2	few	CSFRPPGLASYNEQFF	TGCAGCTTCAGACCCCCGGGACTAGCGAGCTACAATGAGCAGTTCTTC
TRBV16	TRBJ2-1	NA	few	CASNQLGLINEQFF	TGTGCCAGCAACCAACTCGGACTTATCAATGAGCAGTTCTTC
TRBV5-1	TRBJ2-5	NA	NA	CASSPTQGGETQYF	TGCGCCAGCAGCCCCACACAGGGAGGGGAGACCCAGTACTTC
TRBV27	TRBJ2-7	NA	NA	CASSFWVTGEQYF	TGTGCCAGCAGTTTCTGGGTGACTGGGGAGCAGTACTTC
TRBV5-6	TRBJ2-3	TRBD2	NA	CASSLKASGNQRTDTQYF	TGTGCCAGCAGCTTGAAGGCTAGCGGCAACCAAAGGACAGATACGCAGTATTTT
TRBV7-2	TRBJ2-7	NA	few	CASSFTVEGREQYF	TGTGCCAGCAGCTTCACCGTAGAGGGTCGAGAGCAGTACTTC
TRBV27	TRBJ1-1	TRBD1	NA	CASSIGTGAEAFF	TGTGCCAGCAGTATCGGGACAGGGGCTGAAGCTTTCTTT
TRBV7-9	TRBJ1-2	NA	few	CASSTGGGYGYTF	TGTGCCAGCAGCACCGGGGGGGGCTATGGCTACACCTTC
TRBV20-1	TRBJ2-1	NA	few	CSARDGPSGYNEQFF	TGCAGTGCTAGAGACGGGCCGAGCGGTTACAATGAGCAGTTCTTC
TRBV5-1	TRBJ2-3	TRBD2	NA	CASSLGSGGTTDTQYF	TGCGCCAGCAGCTTGGGAAGCGGGGGGACCACAGATACGCAGTATTTT
TRBV5-1	TRBJ2-1	TRBD2	NA	CASSLAGIAGGYNEQFF	TGCGCCAGCAGCTTGGCCGGAATAGCGGGAGGGTACAATGAGCAGTTCTTC
TRBV7-9	TRBJ2-5	TRBD1	NA	CASSIKQGAQETQYF	TGTGCCAGCAGCATTAAGCAGGGGGCCCAAGAGACCCAGTACTTC
TRBV7-2	TRBJ2-2	NA	NA	CASSYKNTGELFF	TGTGCCAGCAGCTACAAGAACACCGGGGAGCTGTTTTTT
TRBV18	TRBJ1-5	NA	NA	CASSPMQLQPQHF	TGTGCCAGCTCACCAATGCAGTTGCAGCCCCAGCATTTT
TRBV7-2	TRBJ2-7	NA	NA	CASSPSQRSMYEQYF	TGTGCCAGCAGCCCGTCCCAGCGGTCTATGTACGAGCAGTACTTC
TRBV20-1	TRBJ2-4	TRBD1	few	CSALDPLTGGRAKNIQYF	TGCAGTGCTCTCGATCCACTTACAGGGGGAAGGGCCAAAAACATTCAGTACTTC
TRBV4-1	TRBJ1-2	NA	NA	CASSQDVQAYGYTF	TGCGCCAGCAGCCAAGACGTACAGGCCTATGGCTACACCTTC
TRBV5-1	TRBJ2-1	NA	NA	CASHAGTVNNEQFF	TGCGCCAGCCACGCCGGGACGGTTAACAATGAGCAGTTCTTC
TRBV12-3/TRBV12-4	TRBJ1-6	NA	NA	CASTDRASPLHF	TGTGCCAGCACTGACAGAGCCTCACCCCTCCACTTT
TRBV6-1	TRBJ1-2	TRBD1	few	CASRILDRGKGYTF	TGTGCCAGCAGGATACTTGACAGGGGGAAGGGCTACACCTTC
TRBV20-1	TRBJ2-7	NA	NA	CSARVGGYEQYF	TGCAGTGCTAGGGTAGGCGGCTACGAGCAGTACTTC
TRBV27	TRBJ2-7	NA	few	CASSLRPPDYEQYF	TGTGCCAGCAGTTTAAGGCCTCCGGATTACGAGCAGTACTTC
TRBV12-3/TRBV12-4	TRBJ2-2	TRBD2	many	CASSLGGGTGELFF	TGTGCCAGCAGTTTAGGGGGAGGGACCGGGGAGCTGTTTTTT
TRBV7-9	TRBJ2-1	TRBD2	NA	CASSLTSPYYNEQFF	TGTGCCAGCAGCTTGACTAGCCCTTACTACAATGAGCAGTTCTTC
TRBV29-1	TRBJ2-4	TRBD1	NA	CSVVTGGNIQYF	TGCAGCGTTGTAACAGGGGGAAACATTCAGTACTTC
TRBV7-9	TRBJ2-3	TRBD2	NA	CASSLRREDQDTQYF	TGTGCCAGCAGCTTGAGGCGGGAGGATCAGGATACGCAGTATTTT
TRBV5-1	TRBJ1-1	TRBD1	NA	CASSWADRGLNTEAFF	TGCGCCAGCAGCTGGGCTGACAGGGGCCTGAACACTGAAGCTTTCTTT
TRBV6-1	TRBJ1-5	TRBD1	few	CASRDRGFGQPQHF	TGTGCCAGCAGAGACAGGGGGTTTGGTCAGCCCCAGCATTTT